This TCR beta chain was observed in a study of blood T cell repertoires in COVID-19. Clones were read by immunoSEQ multiplex PCR, and TCRdb kept only the in-frame ones, dropping some. This sample yields around 140,000 clones, of which approximately 87% are seen a single time; roughly 10% belongs to the top ten. The CDR3 extends over 15 amino acids. Deletions cut 3 bases from V and 2 bases from J, with 12 bases between. Germline assignment: CDR1 LNHDA and CDR2 SQIVND (reference sequence). In assigning cohorts, the study relied on participant-reported clinical history. The chain combines TRBV19 with TRBJ2-3; D is perhaps TRBD2 (5 bases). Sequenced input: PBMCs or T cells enriched from blood (not recorded which). This receptor was identified in a man aged 55 to 69 who had recovered from COVID-19. CDR3 bases: TGTGCCAGTAGTATCCAAGCGGCCTCCACAGATACGCAGTATTTT. Translated, it gives CASSIQAASTDTQYF.